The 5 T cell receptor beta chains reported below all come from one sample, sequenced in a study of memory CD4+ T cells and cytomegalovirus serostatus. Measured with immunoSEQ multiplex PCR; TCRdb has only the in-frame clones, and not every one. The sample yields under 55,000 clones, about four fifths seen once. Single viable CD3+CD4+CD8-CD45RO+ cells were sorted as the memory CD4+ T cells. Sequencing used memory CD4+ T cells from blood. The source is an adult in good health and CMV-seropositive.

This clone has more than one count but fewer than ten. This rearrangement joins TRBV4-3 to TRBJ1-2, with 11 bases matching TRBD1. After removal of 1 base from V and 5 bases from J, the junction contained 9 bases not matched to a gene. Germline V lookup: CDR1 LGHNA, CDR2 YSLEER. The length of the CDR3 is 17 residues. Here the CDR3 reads CASSQGTGGEGFYGYTF. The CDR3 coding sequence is TGCGCCAGCAGCCAAGGGACAGGGGGCGAGGGTTTTTATGGCTACACCTTC.

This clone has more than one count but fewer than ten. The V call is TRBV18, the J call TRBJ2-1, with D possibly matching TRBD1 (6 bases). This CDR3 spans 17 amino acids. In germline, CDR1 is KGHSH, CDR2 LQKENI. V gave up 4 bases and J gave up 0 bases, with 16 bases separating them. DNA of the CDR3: TGTGCCAGCTCACGCTCCAGGGGACCTAGCTCCTACAATGAGCAGTTCTTC. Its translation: CASSRSRGPSSYNEQFF.

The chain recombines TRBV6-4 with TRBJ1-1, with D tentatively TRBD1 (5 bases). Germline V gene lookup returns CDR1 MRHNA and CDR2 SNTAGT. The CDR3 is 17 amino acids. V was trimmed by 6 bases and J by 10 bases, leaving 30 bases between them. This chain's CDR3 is CASRPGRGLLPGMRAFF. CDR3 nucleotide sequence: TGTGCCAGCAGGCCGGGACGGGGTCTACTACCGGGGATGAGAGCTTTCTTT.

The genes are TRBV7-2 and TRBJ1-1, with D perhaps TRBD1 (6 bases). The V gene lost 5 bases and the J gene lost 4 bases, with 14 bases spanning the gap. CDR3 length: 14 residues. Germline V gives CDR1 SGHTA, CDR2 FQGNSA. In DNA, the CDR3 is TGTGCCAGCAGCAAACAGGGCTCGGGCACTGAAGCTTTCTTT. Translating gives CASSKQGSGTEAFF.

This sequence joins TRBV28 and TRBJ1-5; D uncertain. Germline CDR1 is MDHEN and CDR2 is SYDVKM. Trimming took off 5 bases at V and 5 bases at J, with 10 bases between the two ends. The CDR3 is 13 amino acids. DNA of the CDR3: TGTGCCAGCAGTCCCCGACTAGATCAGCCCCAGCATTTT. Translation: CASSPRLDQPQHF.